The present T cell receptor beta chain was sequenced within a study of cytomegalovirus exposure and HLA in healthy donors. Study in general: An early data release held approximately 80 million unique TCRs from HLA-typed donors.

Looked up from germline, CDR1 is GTSNPN and CDR2 is SVGIG (reference sequence). The V and J ends lost 6 bases and 2 bases, in that order; junction bases with no gene match: 11. This CDR3 region has 16 residues. The PCR used 60 Vbeta and 13 Jbeta primers. TCRdb's table, derived via immunoSEQ multiplex PCR, lists solely in-frame clones and lacks some. The sample lists 150,000 to 200,000 clones, about 90% occurring once. This chain links TRBV30 with TRBJ1-1, with 11 bases lining up with TRBD1. This receptor was obtained from a girl younger than two in good health and CMV-seronegative. The source material was PBMCs. CDR3 region: CACKPRTGGGNTEAFF. CDR3 nucleotides: TGTGCCTGCAAACCCAGGACAGGGGGCGGAAACACTGAAGCTTTCTTT. Together with reference TRBV30 and TRBJ1-1, the CDR3 gives the full variable domain: SQTIHQWPATLVQPVGSPLSLECTVEGTSNPNLYWYRQAAGRGLQLLFYSVGIGQISSEVPQNLSASRPQDRQFILSSKKLLLSDSGFYLCACKPRTGGGNTEAFFGQGTRLTVV.